Reported below is one TCR beta chain. It was at deep level that the assay was run. Measured with immunoSEQ multiplex PCR; TCRdb has only the in-frame clones, and not every one. Of 450,000 to 500,000 clones listed, 81% are singletons. The CDR3 extends over 15 amino acids. V was pared by 4 bases and J by 0 bases, with 13 bases between. Germline-derived CDR1 and CDR2 are GTSNPN and SVGIG (reference sequence). This specimen comes from a study of shared clonotypes between healthy human individuals. The receptor comes from a woman aged 40 to 50 in good health. Some clones in this sample may be carry-over from other donors' samples. The sequencing input was PBMCs. V and J are TRBV30 and TRBJ1-3; the D gene is possibly TRBD1 (6 bases). This CDR3 reads CAWKLKGGSGNTIYF. In DNA, the CDR3 is TGTGCCTGGAAACTAAAAGGGGGCTCTGGAAACACCATATATTTT. The whole variable domain, filled in from reference TRBV30 and TRBJ1-3, reads SQTIHQWPATLVQPVGSPLSLECTVEGTSNPNLYWYRQAAGRGLQLLFYSVGIGQISSEVPQNLSASRPQDRQFILSSKKLLLSDSGFYLCAWKLKGGSGNTIYFGEGSWLTVV.